This TCR beta chain is drawn from a study of early T cells in non-severe SARS-CoV-2 infection. Study context: From unsorted whole blood, bulk RNA was sequenced, and the chains remained unpaired.

Individual cDNA molecules received unique molecular identifiers during library preparation. TCRdb re-derived calls from the 5' RACE reads in MiXCR, one entry per CDR3 protein. The repertoire holds around 31,000 distinct CDR3 sequences, with 8.5% to 10% as singletons. Trimming left V 2 bases short and J 4 bases short, with 23 bases between. CDR1 is MNHEY and CDR2 is SVGAGI in the germline V gene. This CDR3 spans 18 amino acids. Study observations and caveats: VDJdb-based annotation leaned toward anti-spike CD8 responses and missed private and CD4 specificities.

This clonotype was recorded many times. What it binds is unknown. The sequence was obtained from an adult who was a healthcare worker with PCR-confirmed SARS-CoV-2 infection or an uninfected control (not recorded which). The sample consisted of whole blood. The V gene is TRBV6-5, the J gene TRBJ1-2; weak D call: TRBD1 (6 bases). The CDR3 DNA follows: TGTGCCAGCAGTTACCGAGCCCCGACAGGCGGACCCTCCTATGGCTACACCTTC. This translates into CASSYRAPTGGPSYGYTF.